This TCR beta chain originates from a study of Ad26.COV2.S vaccination and SARS-CoV-2 variants. As for the study in general: Intramuscular Ad26.COV2.S at 5x10^10 or 1x10^11 viral particles. Points from the study as a whole: Substantial response breadth was reportedly seen for spike-specific CD8+ and CD4+ T cells after vaccination.

Germline V gene sequence: CDR1 KGHSH, CDR2 LQKENI. This CDR3 has 17 amino acids. The V and J ends lost 3 bases and 0 bases, in that order; junction bases with no gene match: 6. Using immunoSEQ multiplex PCR, the repertoire was profiled, and TCRdb retains in-frame clones only, with some absent. The sample records 500,000 or so clones, about 83% being singletons. With regard to this clone: Its antigen is not known.

Treatment specified: 15 to 20 received Ad26.COV2.S at low or high dose, single or two shots; 5 received placebo; per-sample allocation not given. Specimens were obtained on day 63 following the first vaccine or placebo injection. The sample came from a Boston adult aged 18-55 years. The vaccine delivered Wuhan-strain SARS-CoV-2 spike through an Ad26 vector. The sequences come from peripheral blood, collected in a trial of Ad26.COV2.S vaccine versus placebo. The chain combines TRBV18 with TRBJ2-7; 12 bases align to TRBD2. This TCR derives from a person aged 18-60 years who received the Ad26.COV2.S COVID-19 vaccine or a placebo. The CDR3 region has the DNA TGTGCCAGCTCACCCCTAAGGACTAGCGGGGCCTCCTACGAGCAGTACTTC. Amino acid sequence: CASSPLRTSGASYEQYF.